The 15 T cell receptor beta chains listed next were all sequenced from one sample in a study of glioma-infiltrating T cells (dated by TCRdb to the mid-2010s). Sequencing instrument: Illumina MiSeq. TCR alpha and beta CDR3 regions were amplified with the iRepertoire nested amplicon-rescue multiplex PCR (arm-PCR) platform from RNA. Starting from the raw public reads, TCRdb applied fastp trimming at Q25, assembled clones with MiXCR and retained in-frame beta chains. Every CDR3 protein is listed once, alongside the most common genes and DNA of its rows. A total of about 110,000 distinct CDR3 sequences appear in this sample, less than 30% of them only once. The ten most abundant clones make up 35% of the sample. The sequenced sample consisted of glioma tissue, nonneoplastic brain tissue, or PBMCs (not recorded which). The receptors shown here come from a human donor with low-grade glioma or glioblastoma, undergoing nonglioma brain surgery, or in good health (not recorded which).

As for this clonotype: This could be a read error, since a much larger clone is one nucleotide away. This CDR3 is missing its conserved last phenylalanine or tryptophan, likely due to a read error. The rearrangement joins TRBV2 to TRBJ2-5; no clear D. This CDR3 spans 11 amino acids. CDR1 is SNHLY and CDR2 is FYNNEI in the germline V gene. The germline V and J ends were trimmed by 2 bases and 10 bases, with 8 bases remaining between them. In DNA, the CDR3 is TGTGCCAGCAGTGAAAGGATAGGCCAGTACTCC. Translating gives CASSERIGQYS.

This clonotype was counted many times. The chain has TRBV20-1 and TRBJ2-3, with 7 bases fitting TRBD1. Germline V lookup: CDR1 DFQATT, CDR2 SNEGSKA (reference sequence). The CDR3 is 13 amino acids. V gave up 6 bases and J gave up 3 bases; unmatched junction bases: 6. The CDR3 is CSAGQVRTDTQYF. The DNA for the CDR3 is TGCAGTGCCGGACAGGTACGGACAGATACGCAGTATTTT.

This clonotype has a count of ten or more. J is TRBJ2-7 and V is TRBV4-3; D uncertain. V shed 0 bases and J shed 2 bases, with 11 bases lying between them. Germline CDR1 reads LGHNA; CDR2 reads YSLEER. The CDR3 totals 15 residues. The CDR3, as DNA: TGCGCCAGCAGCCAAGATTTGGGCGTCGCCTACGAGCAGTACTTC. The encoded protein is CASSQDLGVAYEQYF.

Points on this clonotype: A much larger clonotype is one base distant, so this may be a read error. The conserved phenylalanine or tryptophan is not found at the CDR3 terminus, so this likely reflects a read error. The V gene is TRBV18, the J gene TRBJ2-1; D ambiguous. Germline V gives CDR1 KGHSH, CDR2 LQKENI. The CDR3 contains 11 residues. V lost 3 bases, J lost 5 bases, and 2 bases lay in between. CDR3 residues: CASSPNNEQFL. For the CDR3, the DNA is TGTGCCAGCTCACCCAACAATGAGCAGTTCTTA.

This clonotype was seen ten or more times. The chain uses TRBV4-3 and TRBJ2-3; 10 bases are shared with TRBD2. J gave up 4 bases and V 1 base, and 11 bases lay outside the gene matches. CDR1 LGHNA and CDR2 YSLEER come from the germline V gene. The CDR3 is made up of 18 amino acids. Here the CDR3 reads CASSQGPSTSGVADTQYF. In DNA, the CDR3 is TGCGCCAGCAGCCAAGGTCCATCAACTAGCGGGGTCGCAGATACGCAGTATTTT.

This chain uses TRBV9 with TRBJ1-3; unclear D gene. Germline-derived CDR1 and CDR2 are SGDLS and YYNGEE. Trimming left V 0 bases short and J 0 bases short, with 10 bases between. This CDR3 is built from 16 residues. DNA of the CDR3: TGTGCCAGCAGCGTAGCTTTCCCTAGCTCTGGAAACACCATATATTTT. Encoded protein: CASSVAFPSSGNTIYF. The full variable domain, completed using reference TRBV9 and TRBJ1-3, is DSGVTQTPKHLITATGQRVTLRCSPRSGDLSVYWYQQSLDQGLQFLIQYYNGEERAKGNILERFSAQQFPDLHSELNLSSLELGDSALYFCASSVAFPSSGNTIYFGEGSWLTVV.

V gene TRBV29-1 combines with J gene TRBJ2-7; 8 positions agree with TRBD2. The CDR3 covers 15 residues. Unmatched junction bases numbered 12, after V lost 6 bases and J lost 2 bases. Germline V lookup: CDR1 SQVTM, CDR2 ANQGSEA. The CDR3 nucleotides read TGCAGCGTCGCGGGGGGATATCCGGCAACCTACGAGCAGTACTTC. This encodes CSVAGGYPATYEQYF.

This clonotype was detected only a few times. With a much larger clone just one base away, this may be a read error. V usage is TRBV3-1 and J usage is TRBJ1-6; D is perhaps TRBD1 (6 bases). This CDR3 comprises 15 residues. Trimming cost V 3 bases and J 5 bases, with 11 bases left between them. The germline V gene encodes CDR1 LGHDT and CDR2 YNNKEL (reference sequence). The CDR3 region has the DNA TGTGCCAGCAGCCAGGGGGGGGCCCATAATTCACCCCTCCACTTT. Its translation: CASSQGGAHNSPLHF.

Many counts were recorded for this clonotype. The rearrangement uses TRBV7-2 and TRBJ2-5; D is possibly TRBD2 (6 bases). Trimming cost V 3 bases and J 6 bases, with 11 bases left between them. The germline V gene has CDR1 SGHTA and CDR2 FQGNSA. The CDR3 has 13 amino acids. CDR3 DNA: TGTGCCAGCAGCTTCGGGACTGAACAGACCCAGTACTTC. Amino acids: CASSFGTEQTQYF.

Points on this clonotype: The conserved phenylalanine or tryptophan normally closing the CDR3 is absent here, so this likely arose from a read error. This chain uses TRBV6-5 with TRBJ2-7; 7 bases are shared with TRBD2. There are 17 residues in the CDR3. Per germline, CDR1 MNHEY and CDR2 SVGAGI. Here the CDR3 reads CASGYSSRIAGSYEQYL. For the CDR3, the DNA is TGTGCCAGCGGTTACTCGAGCAGGATAGCGGGTTCCTACGAGCAGTACTTA.

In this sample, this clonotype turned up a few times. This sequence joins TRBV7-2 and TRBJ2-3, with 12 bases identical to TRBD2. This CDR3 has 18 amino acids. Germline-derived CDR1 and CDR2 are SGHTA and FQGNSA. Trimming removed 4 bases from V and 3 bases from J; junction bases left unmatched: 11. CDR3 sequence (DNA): TGTGCCAGCAGCTACTATGCCCTAGCGGGGGGGAAGACAGATACGCAGTATTTT. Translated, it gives CASSYYALAGGKTDTQYF.

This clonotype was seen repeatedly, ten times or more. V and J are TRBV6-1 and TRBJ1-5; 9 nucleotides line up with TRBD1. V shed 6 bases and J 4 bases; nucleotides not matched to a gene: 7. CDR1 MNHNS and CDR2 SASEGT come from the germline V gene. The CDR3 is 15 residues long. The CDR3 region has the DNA TGTGCCAGCAGCCTCACAGGGGGCGGTAATCAGCCCCAGCATTTT. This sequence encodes CASSLTGGGNQPQHF.

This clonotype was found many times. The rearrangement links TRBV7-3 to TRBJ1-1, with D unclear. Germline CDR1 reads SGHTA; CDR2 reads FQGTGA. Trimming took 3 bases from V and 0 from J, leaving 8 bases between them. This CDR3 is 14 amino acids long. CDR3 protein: CASSFNGMNTEAFF. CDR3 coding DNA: TGTGCCAGCAGCTTTAACGGAATGAACACTGAAGCTTTCTTT. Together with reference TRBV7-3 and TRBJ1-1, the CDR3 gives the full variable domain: GAGVSQTPSNKVTEKGKYVELRCDPISGHTALYWYRQSLGQGPEFLIYFQGTGAADDSGLPNDRFFAVRPEGSVSTLKIQRTERGDSAVYLCASSFNGMNTEAFFGQGTRLTVV.

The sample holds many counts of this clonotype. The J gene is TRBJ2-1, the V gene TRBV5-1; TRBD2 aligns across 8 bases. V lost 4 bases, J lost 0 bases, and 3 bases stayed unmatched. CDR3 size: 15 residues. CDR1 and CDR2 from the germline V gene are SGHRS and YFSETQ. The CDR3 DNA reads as TGCGCCAGCAGCAGTAGCGGGAACTCCTACAATGAGCAGTTCTTC. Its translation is CASSSSGNSYNEQFF.

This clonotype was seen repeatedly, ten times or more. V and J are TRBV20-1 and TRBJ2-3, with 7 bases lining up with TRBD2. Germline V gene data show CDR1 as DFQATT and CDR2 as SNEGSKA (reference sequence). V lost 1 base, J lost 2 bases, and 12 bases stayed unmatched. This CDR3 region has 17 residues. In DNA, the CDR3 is TGCAGTGCTAGAGGTCTGGCGGCTAGCGGATCCACAGATACGCAGTATTTT. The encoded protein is CSARGLAASGSTDTQYF.